This TCR beta chain came from a study of blood T cells in healthy people across ages. This CDR3 contains 16 residues. Trimming removed 2 bases at V and 5 bases at J, with 18 bases between. CDR1 is SGHVS, CDR2 FQNEAQ, per germline. A sample-barcoded 5' primer and a J-beta primer mix were used in a second PCR of about 7 to 12 cycles. A template-switch adaptor that had 12 random nucleotides put a tag on each cDNA molecule. MiXCR, run by TCRdb on the 5' RACE reads, gives a single entry per CDR3 protein. Found here are about 1.8 million distinct CDR3 sequences, just under 50% of them singletons; the top ten hold more than 2%. Study-wide results and caveats: CMV status of donors was unknown, possibly confounding expanded clonotype changes. Naive T cell percentage showed a strong correlation with the diversity of TCR beta.

Caucasian, healthy and from Russia, the donors were aged between 6 and 90. The sample holds a few counts of this clonotype. What it binds is not known. V and J are TRBV7-8 and TRBJ2-5, with TRBD2 as a possible D gene (7 bases). The TCR originated in a woman in her forties in good health. Sequenced input: blood. The CDR3, as DNA: TGTGCCAGCAGCTTACAGATCGGGGGGCACAGGGAGACCCAGTACTTC. Amino acids: CASSLQIGGHRETQYF.